Listed below are T cell receptor beta chains from one sample, sequenced in a study of cytomegalovirus exposure and HLA in healthy donors. The assay was immunoSEQ multiplex PCR, and TCRdb's table has in-frame clones only and misses some. The table lists 100,000 to 150,000 clones. Sequences were obtained from PBMCs. Every receptor here comes from a woman between 35 and 50 years old in good health and CMV-seropositive. CDR3s include the opening cysteine and the closing phenylalanine or tryptophan. D genes are given only for firm matches.

v_call,j_call,d_call,cdr3_nt,cdr3_aa
TRBV5-1,TRBJ2-5,TRBD1,TGCGCCAGCAGCTTGGGACAGGGTAACCAAGAGACCCAGTACTTC,CASSLGQGNQETQYF
TRBV5-1,TRBJ2-3,TRBD2,TGCGCCAGCAGCTTGGTTGGGCGCGGGAGAGGAAGAAGCACAGATACGCAGTATTTT,CASSLVGRGRGRSTDTQYF
TRBV6-5,TRBJ2-1,TRBD2,TGTGCCAGCAGTCGATCGGGAGGCGGCTACAATGAGCAGTTCTTC,CASSRSGGGYNEQFF
TRBV25-1,TRBJ1-1,TRBD1,TGTGCCAGCAGTGAATGGGTACAGGGGGTTGGGAACACTGAAGCTTTCTTT,CASSEWVQGVGNTEAFF
TRBV2,TRBJ1-4,TRBD1,TGTGCCAGCAGCACCCGGGACAGGGGGGATGAAAAACTGTTTTTT,CASSTRDRGDEKLFF
TRBV4-3,TRBJ2-2,.,TGCGCCAGCAGCCAAGCCCCGGGACATTCGTTTAACACCGGGGAGCTGTTTTTT,CASSQAPGHSFNTGELFF
TRBV4-3,TRBJ1-2,.,TGCGCCAGCAGCCAAATCTCAGGGGACTATGGCTACACCTTC,CASSQISGDYGYTF
TRBV4-3,TRBJ2-7,.,TGCGCCAGCAGCCAAGATAATGTAGTTACCGAGCAGTACTTC,CASSQDNVVTEQYF
TRBV19,TRBJ2-5,TRBD1,TGTGCCAGTAGTATACACAGGGGAGAGACCCAGTACTTC,CASSIHRGETQYF
TRBV2,TRBJ2-3,TRBD2,TGTGCCAGCAGTGAAGCAGCTACGGGGGGTGAAGATACGCAGTATTTT,CASSEAATGGEDTQYF
TRBV28,TRBJ2-1,TRBD2,TGTGCCAGCTGCCCCGGGGGGAATATCTACAATGAGCAGTTCTTC,CASCPGGNIYNEQFF
TRBV6-5,TRBJ1-1,.,TGTGCCAGCAGACTACAGGTTAACACTGAAGCTTTCTTT,CASRLQVNTEAFF
TRBV7-8,TRBJ2-7,TRBD2,TGTGCCAGCAGCTTACGGACTAGCTCCTACGAGCAGTACTTC,CASSLRTSSYEQYF
TRBV5-6,TRBJ2-7,.,TGTGCCAGCAGCTTGGGGGGCGCAGGGGACGAGCAGTACTTC,CASSLGGAGDEQYF